Each of the 20 T cell receptor beta chains below was sequenced from the same sample in a study of blood T cell repertoires in COVID-19. Profiling relied on immunoSEQ multiplex PCR, and the TCRdb table lists in-frame clones only, not all of them. The table records about 150,000 clones, 84% of them present only once. The sequencing sample was made of peripheral blood. These receptors were taken from a man aged 18 to 29 with active or convalescent COVID-19.

This chain links TRBV29-1 with TRBJ2-7; 11 positions match TRBD1. With V trimmed by 6 bases and J by 3 bases, 7 bases remained unmatched. Germline lookup yields CDR1 SQVTM and CDR2 ANQGSEA. The length of the CDR3 is 14 residues. The CDR3 sequence: CSVGPGTGGYEQYF. CDR3 bases: TGCAGCGTGGGTCCCGGGACAGGGGGCTACGAGCAGTACTTC.

The chain recombines TRBV6-6 with TRBJ1-1, with D perhaps TRBD1 (5 bases). The ends were cut back, 2 bases at V and 1 base at J, with 11 bases in the middle. Germline V gene lookup returns CDR1 MNHNY and CDR2 SVGAGI (reference sequence). The CDR3 extends over 15 amino acids. CDR3 nucleotides: TGTGCCAGCAGTTACCGTGGGCAGGGGAACACTGAAGCTTTCTTT. It translates to CASSYRGQGNTEAFF.

The chain combines TRBV19 with TRBJ1-2, with D possibly being TRBD1 (5 bases). The V end was cut by 9 bases, the J end by 5 bases, with 13 bases between. From germline, CDR1 is LNHDA and CDR2 SQIVND (reference sequence). The CDR3 totals 12 residues. CDR3 in DNA: TGTGCCAGCCAAAAGGACATTTATGGCTACACCTTC. This codes for CASQKDIYGYTF.

The J gene is TRBJ2-1, the V gene TRBV4-1; 7 bases fit TRBD2. The germline V gene has CDR1 MGHRA and CDR2 YSYEKL. The length of the CDR3 is 17 residues. Trimming at V came to 4 bases and at J to 9 bases, leaving 18 bases not matched to a gene. CDR3 coding DNA: TGCGCCAGCAGCCCATACCCGACTAGCTCCACAATCGGTGAGCAGTTCTTC. As protein: CASSPYPTSSTIGEQFF.

The chain joins TRBV7-8 to TRBJ2-7; 12 bases are a match to TRBD2. The V gene's germline CDR1 is SGHVS and CDR2 FQNEAQ. V lost 5 bases to trimming and J lost 4 bases; unmatched junction nucleotides: 6. The CDR3 has 15 amino acids. The CDR3 protein is CASSATGTSGYEQYF. The CDR3 DNA reads TGTGCCAGCAGCGCCACGGGGACTAGCGGGTACGAGCAGTACTTC.

This clone came up once. The rearrangement links TRBV29-1 to TRBJ2-2, with TRBD1 identical over 10 bases. The V segment lost 0 bases and the J segment 5 bases; nucleotides outside the gene matches: 6. CDR3 size: 16 residues. Germline V gene lookup returns CDR1 SQVTM and CDR2 ANQGSEA. This chain's CDR3 is CSVEEIRTGGTGELFF. CDR3 bases: TGCAGCGTTGAAGAGATTAGGACAGGGGGGACCGGGGAGCTGTTTTTT.

The chain links TRBV6-5 to TRBJ1-5; possible D gene TRBD1, 5 bases. Trimming removed 0 bases at V and 9 bases at J, with 15 bases between. The CDR3 covers 15 residues. Germline lookup yields CDR1 MNHEY and CDR2 SVGAGI. The CDR3 region is CASSYSIDSQRPQHF. In nucleotides, the CDR3 is TGTGCCAGCAGTTACTCGATAGACAGCCAGCGGCCCCAGCATTTT.

The rearrangement links TRBV18 to TRBJ2-7; 8 bases line up with TRBD1. This CDR3 has 14 residues. Germline lookup yields CDR1 KGHSH and CDR2 LQKENI. The trim removed 3 bases at V and 4 bases at J, leaving 5 bases unmatched. The CDR3, as DNA: TGTGCCAGCTCACCGAGGACAGGGCAGTACGAGCAGTACTTC. Its translation is CASSPRTGQYEQYF.

The genes are TRBV2 and TRBJ2-3; TRBD2 matches at 16 bases. CDR3 length: 19 amino acids. The V gene's germline CDR1 is SNHLY and CDR2 FYNNEI. J gave up 1 base and V 3 bases, and 7 bases lay outside the gene matches. The CDR3 protein is CASSEGLAGGPFGTDTQYF. The CDR3 region has the DNA TGTGCCAGCAGTGAGGGACTAGCGGGGGGGCCGTTTGGCACAGATACGCAGTATTTT.

The rearrangement joins TRBV7-6 to TRBJ2-1, with TRBD2 matching 8 bases. V lost 0 bases, J lost 7 bases, and 8 bases stayed unmatched. In germline, CDR1 is SGHVS, CDR2 FNYEAQ. The CDR3 sequence is 16 residues long. The CDR3 region has the DNA TGTGCCAGCAGCTTAGCGTCAGCGGGAGAAGTAAATGAGCAGTTCTTC. Its protein product is CASSLASAGEVNEQFF.

V is TRBV7-9 and J is TRBJ2-6; D perhaps matches TRBD2 (5 bases). Germline V CDR1 and CDR2: SEHNR, FQNEAQ (reference sequence). The length of the CDR3 is 18 residues. Trimming cost V 5 bases and J 4 bases, with 21 bases left between them. CDR3 coding DNA: TGTGCCAGCAGCCAGAGAGGGCCGACTCTGAGCGGGGCCAACGTCCTGACTTTC. It codes for CASSQRGPTLSGANVLTF. Using reference TRBV7-9 and TRBJ2-6 for the parts outside the CDR3, the full variable domain is DTGVSQNPRHKITKRGQNVTFRCDPISEHNRLYWYRQTLGQGPEFLTYFQNEAQLEKSRLLSDRFSAERPKGSFSTLEIQRTEQGDSAMYLCASSQRGPTLSGANVLTFGAGSRLTVL.

The chain carries TRBV2 and TRBJ2-5, with TRBD1 matching over 10 bases. V lost 4 bases and J lost 1; bases outside the gene matches: 12. Germline CDR1 is SNHLY and CDR2 is FYNNEI. The CDR3 has 18 amino acids. The CDR3 protein is CASSGRQGARVGQETQYF. The CDR3 coding sequence is TGTGCCAGCAGTGGTCGACAGGGGGCGCGAGTTGGCCAAGAGACCCAGTACTTC.

The chain links TRBV6-6 to TRBJ2-5; 7 nucleotides align to TRBD2. The V gene end was trimmed by 6 bases and the J gene end by 3 bases; junction bases not matched to a gene: 13. The V gene's germline CDR1 is MNHNY and CDR2 SVGAGI (reference sequence). CDR3 length equals 16 residues. The CDR3 DNA reads as TGTGCCAGCAGGAACCTTGGGCTAGCGGAAAAAGAGACCCAGTACTTC. Amino acid sequence: CASRNLGLAEKETQYF.

In its sample, this clone was seen a few times. The chain combines TRBV5-7 with TRBJ2-7; the D gene is possibly TRBD2 (6 bases). TRBV5-7 is placed among ORFs of uncertain function. V was clipped by 4 bases and J by 0 bases, with 17 bases between them. The CDR3 length is 16 residues. The CDR3 protein is CASSGPGTLTSYEQYF. The CDR3 nucleotides are TGTGCCAGCAGCGGACCCGGGACTCTCACCTCCTACGAGCAGTACTTC.

This clone appeared once. The V and J genes are TRBV7-8 and TRBJ2-5; D gene uncertain. V was pared by 0 bases and J by 3 bases, with 8 bases between. Germline V gene sequence: CDR1 SGHVS, CDR2 FQNEAQ. The CDR3 contains 14 residues. CDR3 nucleotide sequence: TGTGCCAGCAGCTTAGCGCTCCACAAAGAGACCCAGTACTTC. Translation: CASSLALHKETQYF.

The chain uses TRBV6-1 and TRBJ1-2, with 7 bases that match TRBD1. From germline, CDR1 is MNHNS and CDR2 SASEGT. V was clipped by 2 bases and J by 8 bases; unmatched bases: 11. The CDR3 loop spans 15 amino acids. The CDR3 nucleotides read TGTGCCAGCAGTGAATCAGGTTTAGGGGGCGAGGGCTACACCTTC. Its protein is CASSESGLGGEGYTF.

The V call is TRBV6-6, the J call TRBJ2-3, with D perhaps TRBD2 (5 bases). V dropped 5 bases and J dropped 2 bases, with 14 bases sitting between them. The V gene's germline CDR1 is MNHNY and CDR2 SVGAGI (reference sequence). The CDR3 contains 15 residues. This chain's CDR3 is CASSIGNAYTDTQYF. CDR3 nucleotides: TGTGCCAGCAGTATCGGGAACGCTTACACAGATACGCAGTATTTT.

The J gene is TRBJ2-3, the V gene TRBV6-2 or TRBV6-3, with 9 bases lining up with TRBD2. From germline, CDR1 is MNHEY and CDR2 SVGEGT. The V segment lost 4 bases and the J segment 4 bases; nucleotides outside the gene matches: 6. The CDR3 loop spans 15 amino acids. CDR3 in amino acids: CASSSGLAFADTQYF. CDR3 nucleotide sequence: TGTGCCAGCAGTTCCGGACTAGCGTTTGCAGATACGCAGTATTTT.

The chain has TRBV11-2 and TRBJ2-5; D remains unclear. V shed 4 bases and J shed 5 bases, with 8 bases lying between them. Germline CDR1 and CDR2: SGHAT and FQNNGV. CDR3 length: 12 amino acids. Here the CDR3 DNA reads TGTGCCAGCAGCTCCTTCGGGGAGACCCAGTACTTC. It encodes CASSSFGETQYF.

This clone was picked up a small number of times. J is TRBJ1-5 and V is TRBV5-5, with D possibly matching TRBD1 (5 bases). This CDR3 region has 14 residues. The V end lost 4 bases, the J end lost 9 bases, and 17 bases lay between the germline ends. Germline V gene lookup returns CDR1 SGHKS and CDR2 YYEKEE (reference sequence). Written as DNA, the CDR3 is TGTGCCAGCAGCCCCGGACAAGGGCAAAGGCCCCAGCATTTT. Protein product: CASSPGQGQRPQHF.